This TCR beta chain is drawn from a study of T cells expressing NK-cell markers. Study-wide results and caveats: Roughly six of the donors carried dominant NKG2C+ clonotypes that took up 1.0-7.0% of their CD8+ T cells. Similarly, these clonotypes led the CD3+CD56-NKG2C+ fraction as well in four donors.

The TCR beta cDNA came from 5'RACE template switching with UMIs. TCRdb reanalyzed the 5' RACE reads and collapses them to one entry per CDR3 protein, without DNA. This table holds roughly 430,000 distinct CDR3 sequences. Details on this clonotype: What it recognizes is unknown.

The CDR3 runs to 15 residues. Germline loops: CDR1 LNHNV, CDR2 YYDKDF (reference sequence). The material sequenced was blood T cells: a sorted CD56 or NKG2C T cell subset, CD4+ or CD8+ T cells, or bulk PBMC T cells (not recorded which). This sequence was found in a woman between 18 and 75 years old in good health. The gene calls are TRBV15 and TRBJ2-6. CDR3 loop: CATSRDRQGANVLTF.